This T cell receptor beta chain is drawn from a study of T cell repertoires in ileal Crohn's disease. Broader study findings: Active smokers at surgery had more clonal expansions than non-smokers.

Concerning this clone itself: The antigen is unknown.

Time point in this sample: neoterminal ileum biopsy at postoperative endoscopy, about 6 months after surgery. Losses at the gene ends were 6 bases for V and 5 bases for J; bases not matched to a gene: 9. From germline, CDR1 is SNHLY and CDR2 FYNNEI. The CDR3 loop spans 14 amino acids. Only in-frame clones appear in the TCRdb table, and some are missing; sequencing was by immunoSEQ multiplex PCR. The sample gives some 5,400 clones, around 68% of which show up once; 29% is in the top ten. The chain links TRBV2 to TRBJ1-1; 7 nucleotides align to TRBD1. Sample: ileal tissue. This clonotype originated in an adult with Crohn's disease. For the CDR3, the DNA is TGTGCCAGCAGGGAACAGGGGCGACGGACTGAAGCTTTCTTT. Amino acids: CASREQGRRTEAFF.